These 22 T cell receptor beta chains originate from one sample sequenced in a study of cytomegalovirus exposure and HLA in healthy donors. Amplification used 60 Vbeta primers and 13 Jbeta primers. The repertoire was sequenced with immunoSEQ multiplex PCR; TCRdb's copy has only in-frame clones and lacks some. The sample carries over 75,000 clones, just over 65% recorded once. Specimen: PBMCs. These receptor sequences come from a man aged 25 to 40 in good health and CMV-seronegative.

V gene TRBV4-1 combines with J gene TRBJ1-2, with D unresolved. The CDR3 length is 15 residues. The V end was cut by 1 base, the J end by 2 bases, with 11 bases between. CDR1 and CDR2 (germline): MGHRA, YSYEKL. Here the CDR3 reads CASSQGPTENYGYTF. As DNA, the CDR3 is TGCGCCAGCAGCCAAGGACCGACGGAGAACTATGGCTACACCTTC.

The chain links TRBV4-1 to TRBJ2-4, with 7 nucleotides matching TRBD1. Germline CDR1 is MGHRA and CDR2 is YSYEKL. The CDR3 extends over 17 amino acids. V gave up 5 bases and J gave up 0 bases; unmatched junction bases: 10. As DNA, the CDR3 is TGCGCCAGCAGCTTCCGGGACAGTGATCTAGCCAAAAACATTCAGTACTTC. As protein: CASSFRDSDLAKNIQYF.

CDR3 sequence reads: CATAAGTANSPLHF. The CDR3 DNA is TGTGCCACCGCCGCCGGGACAGCAAATTCACCCCTCCACTTT. The chain recombines TRBV6-5 with TRBJ1-6, with 7 bases that match TRBD1. The CDR3 loop spans 14 amino acids. Germline loops: CDR1 MNHEY, CDR2 SVGAGI. Unmatched junction bases numbered 10, after V lost 10 bases and J lost 7 bases.

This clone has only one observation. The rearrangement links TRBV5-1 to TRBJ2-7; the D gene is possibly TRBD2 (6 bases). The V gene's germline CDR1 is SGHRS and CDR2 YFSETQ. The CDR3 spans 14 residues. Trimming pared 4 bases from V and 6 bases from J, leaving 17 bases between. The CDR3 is CASSRSSGIGEQYF. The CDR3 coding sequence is TGCGCCAGCAGCCGAAGTAGCGGTATCGGCGAGCAGTACTTC.

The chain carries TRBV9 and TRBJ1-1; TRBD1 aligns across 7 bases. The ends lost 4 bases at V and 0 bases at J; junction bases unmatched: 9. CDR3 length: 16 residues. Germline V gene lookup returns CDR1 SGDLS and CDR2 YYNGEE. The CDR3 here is CASSPRGTVLNTEAFF. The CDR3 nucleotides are TGTGCCAGCAGCCCCCGGGGGACAGTACTGAACACTGAAGCTTTCTTT.

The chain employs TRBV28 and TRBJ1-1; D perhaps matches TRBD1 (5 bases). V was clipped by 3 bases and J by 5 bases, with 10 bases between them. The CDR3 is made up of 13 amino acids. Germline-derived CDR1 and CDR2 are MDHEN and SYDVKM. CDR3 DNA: TGTGCCAGCAGTTTCAGACAGTGGACTGAAGCTTTCTTT. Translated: CASSFRQWTEAFF.

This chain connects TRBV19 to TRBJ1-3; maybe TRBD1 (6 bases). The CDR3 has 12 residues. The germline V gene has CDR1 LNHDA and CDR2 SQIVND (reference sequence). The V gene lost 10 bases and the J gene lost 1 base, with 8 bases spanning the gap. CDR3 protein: CATTGSGNTIYF. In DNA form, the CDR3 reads TGTGCCACCACAGGGTCTGGAAACACCATATATTTT.

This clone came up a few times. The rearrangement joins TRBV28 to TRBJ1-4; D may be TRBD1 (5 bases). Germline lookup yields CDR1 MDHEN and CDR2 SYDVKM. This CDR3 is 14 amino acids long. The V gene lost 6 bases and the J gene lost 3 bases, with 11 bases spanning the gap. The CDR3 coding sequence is TGTGCCAGCAGAATTGACAGACCTAATGAAAAACTGTTTTTT. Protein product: CASRIDRPNEKLFF.

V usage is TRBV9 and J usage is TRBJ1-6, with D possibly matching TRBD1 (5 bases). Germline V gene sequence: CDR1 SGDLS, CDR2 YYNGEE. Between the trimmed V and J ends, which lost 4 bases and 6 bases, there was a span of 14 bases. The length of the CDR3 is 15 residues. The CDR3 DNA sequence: TGTGCCAGCAGCCCCTGGGGGAGGGGTAATTCACCCCTCCACTTT. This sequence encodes CASSPWGRGNSPLHF.

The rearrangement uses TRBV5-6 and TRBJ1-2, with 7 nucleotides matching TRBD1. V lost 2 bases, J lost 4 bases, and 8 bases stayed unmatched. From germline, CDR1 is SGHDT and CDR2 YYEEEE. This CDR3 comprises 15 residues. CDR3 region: CASSFPDRAFYGYTF. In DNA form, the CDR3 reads TGTGCCAGCAGCTTCCCAGACAGGGCCTTCTATGGCTACACCTTC.

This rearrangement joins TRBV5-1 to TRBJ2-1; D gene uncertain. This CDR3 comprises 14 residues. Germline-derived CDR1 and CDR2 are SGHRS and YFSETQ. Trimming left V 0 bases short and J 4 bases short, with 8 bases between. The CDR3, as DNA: TGCGCCAGCAGCTTGGGTTCGGTTTACAATGAGCAGTTCTTC. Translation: CASSLGSVYNEQFF.

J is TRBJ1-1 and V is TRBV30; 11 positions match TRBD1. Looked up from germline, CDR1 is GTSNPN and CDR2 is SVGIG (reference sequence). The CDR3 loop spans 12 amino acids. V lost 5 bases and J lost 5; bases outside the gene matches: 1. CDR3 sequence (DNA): TGTGCCTGGGGACAGGGGGCGACTGAAGCTTTCTTT. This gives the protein CAWGQGATEAFF.

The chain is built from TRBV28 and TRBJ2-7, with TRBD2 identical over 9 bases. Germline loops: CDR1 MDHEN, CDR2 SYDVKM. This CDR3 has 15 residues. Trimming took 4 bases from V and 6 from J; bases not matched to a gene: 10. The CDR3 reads CASSSLAVAGAEQYF. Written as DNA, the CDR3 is TGTGCCAGCAGTTCTCTAGCCGTAGCGGGAGCCGAGCAGTACTTC.

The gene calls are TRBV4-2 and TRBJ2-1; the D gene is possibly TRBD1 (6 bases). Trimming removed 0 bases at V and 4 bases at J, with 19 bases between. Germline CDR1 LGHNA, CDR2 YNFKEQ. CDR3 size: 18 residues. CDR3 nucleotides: TGTGCCAGCAGCCAAGATTATCCCTTGGGGGCCCCTTACAATGAGCAGTTCTTC. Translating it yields CASSQDYPLGAPYNEQFF.

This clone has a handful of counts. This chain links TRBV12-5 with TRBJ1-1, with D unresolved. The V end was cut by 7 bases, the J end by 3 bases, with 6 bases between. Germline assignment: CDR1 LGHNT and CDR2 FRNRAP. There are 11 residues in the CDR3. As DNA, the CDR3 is TGTGCTAGTGCCCCTGACACTGAAGCTTTCTTT. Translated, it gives CASAPDTEAFF.

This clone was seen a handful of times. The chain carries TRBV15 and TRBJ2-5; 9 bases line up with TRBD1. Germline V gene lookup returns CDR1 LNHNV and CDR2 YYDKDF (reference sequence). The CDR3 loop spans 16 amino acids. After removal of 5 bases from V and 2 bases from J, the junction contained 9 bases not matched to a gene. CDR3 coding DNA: TGTGCCACCAGCCGACGACAGGGGGGGGCTCAAGAGACCCAGTACTTC. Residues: CATSRRQGGAQETQYF.

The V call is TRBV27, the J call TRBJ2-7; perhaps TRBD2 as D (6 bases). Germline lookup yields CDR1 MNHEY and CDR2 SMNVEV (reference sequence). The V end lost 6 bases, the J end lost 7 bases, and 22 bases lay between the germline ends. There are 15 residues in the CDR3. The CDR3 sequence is CASRFGTGTSREQYF. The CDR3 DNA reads TGTGCCAGCAGATTTGGGACTGGGACCTCGAGGGAGCAGTACTTC.

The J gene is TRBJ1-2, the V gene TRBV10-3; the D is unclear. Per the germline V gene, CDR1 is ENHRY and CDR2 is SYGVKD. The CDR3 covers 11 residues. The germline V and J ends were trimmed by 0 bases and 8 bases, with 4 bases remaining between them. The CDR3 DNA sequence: TGTGCCATCAGTGAGTCGCAGGGCTACACCTTC. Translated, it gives CAISESQGYTF.

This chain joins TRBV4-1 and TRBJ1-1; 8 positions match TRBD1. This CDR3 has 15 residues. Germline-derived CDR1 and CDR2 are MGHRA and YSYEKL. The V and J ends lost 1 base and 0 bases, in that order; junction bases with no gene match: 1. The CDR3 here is CASSQGDRLNTEAFF. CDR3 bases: TGCGCCAGCAGCCAAGGGGACAGGTTGAACACTGAAGCTTTCTTT.

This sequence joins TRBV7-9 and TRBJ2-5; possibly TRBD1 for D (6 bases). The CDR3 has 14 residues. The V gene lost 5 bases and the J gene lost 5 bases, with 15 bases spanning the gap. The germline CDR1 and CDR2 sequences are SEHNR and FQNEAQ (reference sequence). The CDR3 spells CASSLQGAGETQYF. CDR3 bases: TGTGCCAGCAGCCTACAGGGTGCCGGGGAGACCCAGTACTTC.

CDR3 DNA sequence: TGTGCCAGCAGCCCAGGACATTGGGCCGATCAGCCCCAGCATTTT. It is translated as CASSPGHWADQPQHF. The chain combines TRBV5-8 with TRBJ1-5; possible D gene TRBD1, 5 bases. There are 15 residues in the CDR3. Trimming stripped 4 bases from V and 5 bases from J, with 16 bases between. Germline V gene lookup returns CDR1 SGHTS and CDR2 YDEGEE.

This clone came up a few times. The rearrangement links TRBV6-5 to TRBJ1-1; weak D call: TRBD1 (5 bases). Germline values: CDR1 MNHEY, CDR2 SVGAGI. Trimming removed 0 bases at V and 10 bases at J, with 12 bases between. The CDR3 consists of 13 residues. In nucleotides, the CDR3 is TGTGCCAGCAGTTACTCCGCATGGGGGGGAGCTTTCTTT. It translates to CASSYSAWGGAFF.